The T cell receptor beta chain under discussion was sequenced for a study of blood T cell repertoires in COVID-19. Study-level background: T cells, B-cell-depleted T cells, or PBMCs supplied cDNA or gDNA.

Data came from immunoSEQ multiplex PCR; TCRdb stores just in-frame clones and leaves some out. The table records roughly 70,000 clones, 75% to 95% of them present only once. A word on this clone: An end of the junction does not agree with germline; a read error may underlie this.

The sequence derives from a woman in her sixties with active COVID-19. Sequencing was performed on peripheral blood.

The CDR3 nucleotides read TGTACCAGCAGTTTATCGCGGGATAGGCAGACCCAGTACTTC. Translation gives CTSSLSRDRQTQYF. The chain links TRBV27 to TRBJ2-5, with D possibly matching TRBD2 (6 bases). Per the germline V gene, CDR1 is MNHEY and CDR2 is SMNVEV (reference sequence). The CDR3 is 14 residues long.